The 16 T cell receptor beta chains below all came from one sample that was sequenced in a study of Ad26.COV2.S vaccination and SARS-CoV-2 variants. Measured with immunoSEQ multiplex PCR; TCRdb has only the in-frame clones, and not every one. There are about 250,000 clones in the sample; about 89% occur only once, and more than 2.5% lies in the top ten. The sample's treatment: roughly 19 received Ad26.COV2.S at low or high dose, single or two shots; roughly five received placebo; per-sample allocation not given. Specimens were obtained on day 63 following the first vaccine or placebo injection. The sample was peripheral blood, taken in a trial of Ad26.COV2.S vaccine versus placebo. The origin of the receptors is a person between 18 and 60 years old who received the Ad26.COV2.S COVID-19 vaccine or a placebo.

The gene calls are TRBV11-2 and TRBJ2-7, with D perhaps being TRBD1 or TRBD2 (6 bases each). Germline CDR1 is SGHAT and CDR2 is FQNNGV. Trimming shortened V by 1 base and J by 7 bases, and 8 bases separated the two germline ends. CDR3 length equals 12 residues. In DNA form, the CDR3 reads TGTGCCAGCAGCTTAGGGAGGGGGGAGCAGTACTTC. Translated: CASSLGRGEQYF.

This clone was counted between two and nine times. V and J are TRBV19 and TRBJ1-5; 7 bases align to TRBD1. Trimming at V came to 7 bases and at J to 0 bases, leaving 6 bases not matched to a gene. The CDR3 loop spans 15 amino acids. CDR1 is LNHDA and CDR2 is SQIVND in the germline V gene (reference sequence). The CDR3 loop is CASTRGPNSNQPQHF. CDR3 sequence (DNA): TGTGCCAGTACTAGGGGGCCTAATAGCAATCAGCCCCAGCATTTT.

The CDR3 nucleotides read TGTGCCAGCAGCCGGGGACCGCTAGCCAAAAACATTCAGTACTTC. It yields the protein CASSRGPLAKNIQYF. This chain uses TRBV11-2 with TRBJ2-4; possibly TRBD1 or TRBD2 for D (5 bases each). The CDR3 extends over 15 amino acids. With 5 bases removed from V and 0 bases from J, the gap between germline ends came to 11 bases. The germline V gene encodes CDR1 SGHAT and CDR2 FQNNGV.

This rearrangement joins TRBV5-1 to TRBJ2-7; the match to TRBD1 covers 7 bases. This CDR3 has 14 residues. Trimming at V came to 4 bases and at J to 6 bases, leaving 10 bases not matched to a gene. The germline V gene encodes CDR1 SGHRS and CDR2 YFSETQ. In nucleotides, the CDR3 is TGCGCCAGCAGCGATAACAGGGGAGTGGGCGAGCAGTACTTC. It specifies CASSDNRGVGEQYF.

The chain is built from TRBV20-1 and TRBJ1-1; D remains ambiguous. V was trimmed by 3 bases and J by 7 bases, leaving 9 bases between them. Germline V CDR1 and CDR2: DFQATT, SNEGSKA (reference sequence). The CDR3 consists of 11 residues. The DNA of the CDR3 is TGCAGTGCTAGGCCTTACGGTGAAGCTTTCTTT. Encoded protein: CSARPYGEAFF.

A note on this clone: Relative to the germline gene, one junction end is altered; a read error may explain this. The gene calls are TRBV19 and TRBJ2-5; the D is unclear. This CDR3 region has 13 residues. Germline CDR1 and CDR2: LNHDA and SQIVND (reference sequence). The CDR3 coding sequence is TGTGCCAGTAGTTTAGATGGAGAAGAGACCCAGTACTTC. Translation gives CASSLDGEETQYF. Full variable domain (rest looked up from reference TRBV19 and TRBJ2-5): DGGITQSPKYLFRKEGQNVTLSCEQNLNHDAMYWYRQDPGQGLRLIYYSQIVNDFQKGDIAEGYSVSREKKESFPLTVTSAQKNPTAFYLCASSLDGEETQYFGPGTRLLVL.

The chain joins TRBV6-5 to TRBJ2-7; tentative D call: TRBD1 (6 bases). The CDR3 sequence is 14 residues long. Between the trimmed V and J ends, which lost 5 bases and 3 bases, there was a span of 14 bases. Germline V gene sequence: CDR1 MNHEY, CDR2 SVGAGI. The CDR3 region has the DNA TGTGCCAGCAGTAATCGACAGGCGGGCTACGAGCAGTACTTC. It specifies CASSNRQAGYEQYF.

This rearrangement joins TRBV21-1 to TRBJ1-6; the table's D gene call, TRBD1, was not cross checked with the DNA. TRBV21-1 is a listed pseudogene. The CDR3 spans 18 residues. The CDR3 region has the DNA TGTGCCAGCAGCAAAGTGGGACAGCCCTTTGAAATTAATTCACCCCTCCACTTT. Protein: CASSKVGQPFEINSPLHF.

This clone was counted a few times. The same CDR3 can be traced to other DNA sequences in this sample. The chain is built from TRBV12-3 or TRBV12-4 and TRBJ2-7; D is ambiguous. This CDR3 spans 12 amino acids. The V and J ends lost 8 bases and 2 bases respectively, with 10 bases between them. The CDR3: CASSRDTYEQYF. The CDR3 DNA follows: TGTGCCAGCTCACGCGACACCTACGAGCAGTACTTC.

The V and J genes are TRBV14 and TRBJ1-1; the D gene is possibly TRBD1 (5 bases). The germline gives CDR1 SGHDN, CDR2 FVKESK. The CDR3 runs 15 residues. Deletions cut 0 bases from V and 5 bases from J, with 13 bases between. Here the CDR3 DNA reads TGTGCCAGCAGCCAAGACTCCGCAGGGATAACTGAAGCTTTCTTT. Translation gives CASSQDSAGITEAFF.

The chain uses TRBV6-5 and TRBJ2-1, with D possibly being TRBD2 (6 bases). CDR3 length: 14 amino acids. V was cut by 7 bases and J by 3 bases, with 13 bases left in between. The germline V gene encodes CDR1 MNHEY and CDR2 SVGAGI. Here the CDR3 reads CASTQVGGYNEQFF. CDR3 bases: TGTGCCAGCACACAAGTGGGGGGCTACAATGAGCAGTTCTTC.

This chain links TRBV30 with TRBJ2-7, with 8 bases lining up with TRBD2. CDR3 length: 14 residues. After removal of 4 bases from V and 5 bases from J, the junction contained 10 bases not matched to a gene. Germline loops: CDR1 GTSNPN, CDR2 SVGIG (reference sequence). The CDR3 coding sequence is TGTGCCTGGATGCATCCGGGGGGGAACAACGAGCAGTACTTC. Amino acid sequence: CAWMHPGGNNEQYF.

The genes are TRBV2 and TRBJ2-1; 11 bases are shared with TRBD2. V gave up 6 bases and J gave up 3 bases; unmatched junction bases: 4. The CDR3 contains 15 residues. The V gene's germline CDR1 is SNHLY and CDR2 FYNNEI. CDR3 sequence reads: CASRTGTSGYNEQFF. CDR3 DNA: TGTGCCAGCAGAACCGGGACTAGCGGCTACAATGAGCAGTTCTTC. Full variable domain (missing parts from reference TRBV2 and TRBJ2-1): EPEVTQTPSHQVTQMGQEVILRCVPISNHLYFYWYRQILGQKVEFLVSFYNNEISEKSEIFDDQFSVERPDGSNFTLKIRSTKLEDSAMYFCASRTGTSGYNEQFFGPGTRLTVL.

V gene TRBV5-4 combines with J gene TRBJ1-2; D unresolved. This CDR3 spans 13 amino acids. Trimming shortened V by 5 bases and J by 7 bases, and 15 bases separated the two germline ends. Germline lookup yields CDR1 SGHNT and CDR2 YYREEE (reference sequence). The CDR3 coding sequence is TGTGCCAGCAGGTCACTAACGCGGGCTGGCTACACCTTC. Its protein product is CASRSLTRAGYTF.

This chain joins TRBV5-1 and TRBJ1-4, with D uncertain. The CDR3 loop spans 14 amino acids. The V gene lost 0 bases and the J gene lost 7 bases, with 10 bases spanning the gap. CDR1 is SGHRS, CDR2 YFSETQ, per germline. The CDR3 nucleotides are TGCGCCAGCAGCTTGGAACAGCCCGCTGAAAAACTGTTTTTT. It specifies CASSLEQPAEKLFF.

V usage is TRBV7-9 and J usage is TRBJ1-2; 8 bases align to TRBD1. Germline-derived CDR1 and CDR2 are SEHNR and FQNEAQ (reference sequence). V dropped 1 base and J dropped 4; count of bases not matched to a gene: 5. This CDR3 is 15 amino acids long. DNA for the CDR3: TGTGCCAGCAGCTTAGTTCAACAGGGGGGCTATGGCTACACCTTC. This encodes CASSLVQQGGYGYTF.